This TCR beta chain is from a study of identical twins. Overall study findings and caveats: Models underestimated TCR alpha sharing (out-of-frame) in monozygotic twins. Out-of-frame alpha sequences common to twins were enriched for low generation probability.

TCRdb re-analysed the 5' RACE reads in MiXCR, keeping a single row per CDR3 protein. The data contain a few hundred thousand distinct CDR3 sequences, approximately 8% of them singletons. As for this clonotype: Antigen: not known.

Germline trimming cut 1 base from V and 2 bases from J; bases unmatched to any gene: 5. Germline loops: CDR1 DFQATT, CDR2 SNEGSKA (reference sequence). CDR3 length equals 17 residues. This same sample was also taken into another study, of yellow fever vaccine responses in identical twins.

The receptor was derived from a woman under 30 in good health. The V gene is TRBV20-1, the J gene TRBJ2-5, with 15 bases lining up with TRBD2. Sample: memory (CD45RO+) T cells sorted from blood. For the CDR3, the DNA is TGCAGTGCTAGAGGGGGACTAGCGGGAGGATGGCAAGAGACCCAGTACTTC. Its protein is CSARGGLAGGWQETQYF.